The rows below give T cell receptor beta chains drawn from one sample of a study of shared T cell receptors in the human thymus. The data were produced by immunoSEQ multiplex PCR, yet TCRdb's version contains in-frame clones alone and is incomplete. The sample shows under 850,000 clones, around 89% of them seen only once. The same data also went into a second study, on human thymus T cells.

Sequencing input: thymocytes. The receptor source for this set is a boy under three years old with a congenital heart defect. CDR3s include the opening cysteine and the closing phenylalanine or tryptophan. The D gene is left open where the match is weak.

V gene,D gene,J gene,CDR3 protein
TRBV4-3,TRBD2,TRBJ2-1,CASSQDVASGAYNEQFF
TRBV19,.,TRBJ1-5,CASSIDRADKSNQPQHF
TRBV25-1,TRBD1,TRBJ1-2,CASRGGADGYTF
TRBV30,TRBD2,TRBJ2-7,CAFKWTSSRLEDEQYF
TRBV28,.,TRBJ2-4,CASSLQLQVIQYF
TRBV2,.,TRBJ2-3,CASSDGADLDTQYF
TRBV28,.,TRBJ2-4,CASRQGKSIQYF
TRBV5-1,TRBD2,TRBJ2-5,CASRSAREGRETQYF
TRBV30,TRBD2,.,CAWRRLADAYEQYF
TRBV7-8,.,TRBJ2-7,CASSLVALGTYEQYF
TRBV15,.,TRBJ1-2,CATSGGGPEGSYTF
TRBV4-3,TRBD1,TRBJ2-5,CASSQHRGVQETQYF
TRBV4-1,TRBD1,TRBJ1-1,CASSQDAGGKGTEAFF
TRBV28,.,TRBJ2-6,CASSSRGTGANVLTF
TRBV18,TRBD1,TRBJ2-1,CASSPDRVRDEQFF
TRBV6-5,.,TRBJ1-1,CASSYSPGRITEAFF